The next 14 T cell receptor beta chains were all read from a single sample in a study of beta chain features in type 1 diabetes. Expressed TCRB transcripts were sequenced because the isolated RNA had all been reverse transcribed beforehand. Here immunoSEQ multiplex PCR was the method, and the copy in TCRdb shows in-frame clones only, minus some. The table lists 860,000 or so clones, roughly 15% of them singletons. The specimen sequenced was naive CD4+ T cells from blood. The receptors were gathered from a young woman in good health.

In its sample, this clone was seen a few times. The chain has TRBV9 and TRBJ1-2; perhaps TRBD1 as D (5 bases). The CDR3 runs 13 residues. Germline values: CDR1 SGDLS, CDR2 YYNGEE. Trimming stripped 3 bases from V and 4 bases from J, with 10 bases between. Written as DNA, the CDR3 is TGTGCCAGCAGCGGCCAGGGCCTCTATGGCTACACCTTC. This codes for CASSGQGLYGYTF. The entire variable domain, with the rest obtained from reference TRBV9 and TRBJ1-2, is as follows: DSGVTQTPKHLITATGQRVTLRCSPRSGDLSVYWYQQSLDQGLQFLIQYYNGEERAKGNILERFSAQQFPDLHSELNLSSLELGDSALYFCASSGQGLYGYTFGSGTRLTVV.

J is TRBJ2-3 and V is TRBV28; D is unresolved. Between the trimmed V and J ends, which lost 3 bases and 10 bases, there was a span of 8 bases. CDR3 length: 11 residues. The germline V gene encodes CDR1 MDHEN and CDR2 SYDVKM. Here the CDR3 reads CASSLVDAQYF. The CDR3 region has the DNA TGTGCCAGCAGTTTGGTGGATGCGCAGTATTTT.

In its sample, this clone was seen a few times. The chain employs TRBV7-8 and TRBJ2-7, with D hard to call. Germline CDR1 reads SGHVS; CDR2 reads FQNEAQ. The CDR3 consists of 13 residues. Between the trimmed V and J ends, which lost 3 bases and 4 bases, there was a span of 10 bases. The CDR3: CASSLELAYEQYF. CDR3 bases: TGTGCCAGCAGCTTGGAGTTGGCGTACGAGCAGTACTTC.

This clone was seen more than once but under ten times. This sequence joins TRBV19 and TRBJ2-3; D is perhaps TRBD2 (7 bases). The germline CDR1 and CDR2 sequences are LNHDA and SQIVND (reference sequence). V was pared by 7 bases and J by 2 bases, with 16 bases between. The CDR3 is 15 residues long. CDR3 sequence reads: CASTIRGATTDTQYF. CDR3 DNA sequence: TGTGCCAGTACAATTCGGGGGGCGACCACAGATACGCAGTATTTT.

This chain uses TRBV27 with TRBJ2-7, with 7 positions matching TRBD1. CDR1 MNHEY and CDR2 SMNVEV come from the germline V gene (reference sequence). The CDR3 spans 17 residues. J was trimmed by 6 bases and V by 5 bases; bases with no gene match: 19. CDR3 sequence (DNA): TGTGCCAGCAGTCATGGGATTGACAGGGTATTACTAGGCGAGCAGTACTTC. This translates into CASSHGIDRVLLGEQYF.

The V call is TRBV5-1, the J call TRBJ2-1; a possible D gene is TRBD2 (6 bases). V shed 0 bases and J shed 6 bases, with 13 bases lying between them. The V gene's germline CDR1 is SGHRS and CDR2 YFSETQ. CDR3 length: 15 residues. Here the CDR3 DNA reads TGCGCCAGCAGCTTGGGGGTAGCGGTAGGCAATGAGCAGTTCTTC. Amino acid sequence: CASSLGVAVGNEQFF.

The CDR3 sequence: CATSRDPLNTQYF. The CDR3 DNA sequence: TGTGCCACCAGCAGAGATCCGTTGAATACGCAGTATTTT. The chain links TRBV15 to TRBJ2-3; D is unresolved. Germline values: CDR1 LNHNV, CDR2 YYDKDF (reference sequence). This CDR3 contains 13 residues. V was trimmed by 0 bases and J by 7 bases, leaving 8 bases between them.

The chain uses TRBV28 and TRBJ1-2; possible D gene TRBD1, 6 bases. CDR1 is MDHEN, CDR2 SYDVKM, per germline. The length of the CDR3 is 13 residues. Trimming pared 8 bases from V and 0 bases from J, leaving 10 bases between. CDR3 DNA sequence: TGTGCCAGCTGCAGGGACACTAACTATGGCTACACCTTC. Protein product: CASCRDTNYGYTF.

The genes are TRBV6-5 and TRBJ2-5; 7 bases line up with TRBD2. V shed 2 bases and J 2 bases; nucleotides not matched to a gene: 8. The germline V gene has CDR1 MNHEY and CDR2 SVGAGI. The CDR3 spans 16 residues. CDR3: CASSYASGGGQETQYF. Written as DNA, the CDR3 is TGTGCCAGCAGTTACGCGTCTGGGGGAGGGCAAGAGACCCAGTACTTC.

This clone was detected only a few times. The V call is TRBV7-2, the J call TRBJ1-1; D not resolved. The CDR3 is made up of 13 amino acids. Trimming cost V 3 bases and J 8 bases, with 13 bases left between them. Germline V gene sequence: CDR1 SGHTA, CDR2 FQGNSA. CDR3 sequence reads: CASSFTRPSEAFF. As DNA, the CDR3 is TGTGCCAGCAGCTTCACGCGACCGTCAGAAGCTTTCTTT.

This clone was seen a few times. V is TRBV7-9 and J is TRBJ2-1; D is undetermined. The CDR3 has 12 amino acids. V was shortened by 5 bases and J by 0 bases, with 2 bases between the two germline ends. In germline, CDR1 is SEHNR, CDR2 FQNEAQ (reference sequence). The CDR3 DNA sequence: TGTGCCAGCAGCGGCTCCTACAATGAGCAGTTCTTC. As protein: CASSGSYNEQFF.

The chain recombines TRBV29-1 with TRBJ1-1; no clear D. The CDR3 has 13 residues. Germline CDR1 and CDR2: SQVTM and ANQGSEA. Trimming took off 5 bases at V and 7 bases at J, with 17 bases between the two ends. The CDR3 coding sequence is TGCAGCGTTCCATGGAGGACCCCGGGTGAAGCTTTCTTT. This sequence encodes CSVPWRTPGEAFF.

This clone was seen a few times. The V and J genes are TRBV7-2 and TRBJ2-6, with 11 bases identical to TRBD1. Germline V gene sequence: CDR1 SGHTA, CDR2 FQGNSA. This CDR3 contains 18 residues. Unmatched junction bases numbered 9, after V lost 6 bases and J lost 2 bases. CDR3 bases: TGTGCCAGCAGAACCCCGGGACAGGGGGATGCTGGGGCCAACGTCCTGACTTTC. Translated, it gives CASRTPGQGDAGANVLTF.

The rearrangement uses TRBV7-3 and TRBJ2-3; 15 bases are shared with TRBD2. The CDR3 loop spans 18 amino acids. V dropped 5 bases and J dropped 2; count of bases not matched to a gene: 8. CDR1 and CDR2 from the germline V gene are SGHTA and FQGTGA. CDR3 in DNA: TGTGCCAGCAGCCGCGGGACTAGCGGGAGGTTGATCACAGATACGCAGTATTTT. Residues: CASSRGTSGRLITDTQYF.